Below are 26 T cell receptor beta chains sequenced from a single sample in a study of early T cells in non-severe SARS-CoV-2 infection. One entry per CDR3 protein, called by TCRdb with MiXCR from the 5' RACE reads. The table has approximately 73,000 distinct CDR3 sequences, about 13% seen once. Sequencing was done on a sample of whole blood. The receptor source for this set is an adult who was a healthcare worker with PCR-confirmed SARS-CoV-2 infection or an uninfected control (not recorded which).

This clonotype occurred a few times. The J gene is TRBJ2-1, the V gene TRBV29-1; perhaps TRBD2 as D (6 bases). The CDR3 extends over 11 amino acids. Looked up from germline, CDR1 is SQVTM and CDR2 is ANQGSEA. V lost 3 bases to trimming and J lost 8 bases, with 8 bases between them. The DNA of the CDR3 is TGCAGCGTTGACTGGGGGGATGAGCAGTTCTTC. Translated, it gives CSVDWGDEQFF.

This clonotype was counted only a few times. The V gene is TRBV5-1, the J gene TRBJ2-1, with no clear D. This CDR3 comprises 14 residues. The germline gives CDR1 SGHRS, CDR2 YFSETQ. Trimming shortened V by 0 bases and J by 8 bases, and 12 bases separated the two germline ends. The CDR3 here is CASSLGLLAYEQFF. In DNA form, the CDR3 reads TGCGCCAGCAGCTTGGGACTGCTCGCCTATGAGCAGTTCTTC. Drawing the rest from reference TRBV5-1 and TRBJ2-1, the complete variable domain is KAGVTQTPRYLIKTRGQQVTLSCSPISGHRSVSWYQQTPGQGLQFLFEYFSETQRNKGNFPGRFSGRQFSNSRSEMNVSTLELGDSALYLCASSLGLLAYEQFFGPGTRLTVL.

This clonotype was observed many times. The CDR3 sequence: CASSPTASYNSPLHF. CDR3 sequence (DNA): TGTGCCAGCAGCCCGACAGCCTCCTATAATTCACCCCTCCACTTT. The chain employs TRBV14 and TRBJ1-6; a weak D match, TRBD1 (5 bases). The germline CDR1 and CDR2 sequences are SGHDN and FVKESK. Trimming removed 4 bases at V and 0 bases at J, with 7 bases between. The CDR3 covers 15 residues.

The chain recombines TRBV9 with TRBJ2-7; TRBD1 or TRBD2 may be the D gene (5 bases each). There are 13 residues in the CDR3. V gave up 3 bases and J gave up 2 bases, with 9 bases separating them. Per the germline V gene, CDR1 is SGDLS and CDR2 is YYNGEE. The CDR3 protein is CASSAGTPYEQYF. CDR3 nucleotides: TGTGCCAGCAGCGCCGGGACCCCCTACGAGCAGTACTTC. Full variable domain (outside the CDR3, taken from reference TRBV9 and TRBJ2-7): DSGVTQTPKHLITATGQRVTLRCSPRSGDLSVYWYQQSLDQGLQFLIQYYNGEERAKGNILERFSAQQFPDLHSELNLSSLELGDSALYFCASSAGTPYEQYFGPGTRLTVT.

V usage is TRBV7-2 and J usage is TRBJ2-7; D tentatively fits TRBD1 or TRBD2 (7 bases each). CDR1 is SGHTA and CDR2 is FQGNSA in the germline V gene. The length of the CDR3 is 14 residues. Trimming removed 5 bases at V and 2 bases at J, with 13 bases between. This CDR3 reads CASSQGGPAYEQYF. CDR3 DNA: TGTGCCAGCAGCCAGGGGGGGCCCGCCTACGAGCAGTACTTC.

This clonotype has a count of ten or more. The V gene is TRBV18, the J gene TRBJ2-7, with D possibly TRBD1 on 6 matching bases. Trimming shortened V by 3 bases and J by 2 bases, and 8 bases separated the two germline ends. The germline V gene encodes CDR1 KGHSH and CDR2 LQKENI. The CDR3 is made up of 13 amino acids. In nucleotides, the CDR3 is TGTGCCAGCTCACCGGGACACCCCTACGAGCAGTACTTC. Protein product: CASSPGHPYEQYF.

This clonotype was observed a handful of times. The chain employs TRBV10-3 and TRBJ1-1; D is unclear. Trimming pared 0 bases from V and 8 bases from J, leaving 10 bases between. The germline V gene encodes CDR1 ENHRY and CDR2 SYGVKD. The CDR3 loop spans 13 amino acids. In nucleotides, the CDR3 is TGTGCCATCAGTGAGTCGACCGGAAGGGAAGCTTTCTTT. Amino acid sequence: CAISESTGREAFF.

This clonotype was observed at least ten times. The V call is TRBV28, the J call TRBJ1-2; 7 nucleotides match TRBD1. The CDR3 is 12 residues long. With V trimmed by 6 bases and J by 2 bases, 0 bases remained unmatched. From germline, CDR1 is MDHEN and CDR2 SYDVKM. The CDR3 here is CASRTGNYGYTF. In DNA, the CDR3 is TGTGCCAGCAGGACAGGGAACTATGGCTACACCTTC.

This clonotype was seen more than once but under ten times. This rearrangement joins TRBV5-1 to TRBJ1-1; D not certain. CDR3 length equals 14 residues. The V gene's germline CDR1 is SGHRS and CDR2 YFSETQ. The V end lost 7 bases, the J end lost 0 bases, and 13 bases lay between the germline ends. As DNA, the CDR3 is TGCGCCAGCCGGGAACGTCTTATGAACACTGAAGCTTTCTTT. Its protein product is CASRERLMNTEAFF.

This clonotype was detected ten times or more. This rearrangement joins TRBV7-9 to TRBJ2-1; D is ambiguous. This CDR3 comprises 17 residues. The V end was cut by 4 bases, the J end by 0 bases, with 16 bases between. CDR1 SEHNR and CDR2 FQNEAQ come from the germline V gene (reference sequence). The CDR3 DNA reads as TGTGCCAGCAGCTCTATTAACCCGCTCTCCTCCTACAATGAGCAGTTCTTC. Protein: CASSSINPLSSYNEQFF.

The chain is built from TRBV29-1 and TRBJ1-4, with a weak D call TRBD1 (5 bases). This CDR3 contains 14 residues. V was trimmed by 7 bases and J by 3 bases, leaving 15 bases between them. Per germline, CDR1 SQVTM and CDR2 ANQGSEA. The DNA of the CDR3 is TGCAGCGCCGGGGACGGGACGGCTAATGAAAAACTGTTTTTT. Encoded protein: CSAGDGTANEKLFF.

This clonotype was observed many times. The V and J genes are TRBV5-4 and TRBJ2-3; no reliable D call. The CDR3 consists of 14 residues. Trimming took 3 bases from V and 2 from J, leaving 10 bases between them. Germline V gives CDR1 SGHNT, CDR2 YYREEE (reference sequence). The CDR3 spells CASSSGRNTDTQYF. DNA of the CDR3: TGTGCCAGCAGCTCTGGACGGAACACAGATACGCAGTATTTT.

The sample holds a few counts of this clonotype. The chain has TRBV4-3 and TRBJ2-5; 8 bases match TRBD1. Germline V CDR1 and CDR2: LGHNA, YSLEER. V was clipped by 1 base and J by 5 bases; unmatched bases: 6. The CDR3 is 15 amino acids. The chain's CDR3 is CASSQGAGGRETQYF. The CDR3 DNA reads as TGCGCCAGCAGCCAAGGAGCAGGGGGCCGGGAGACCCAGTACTTC.

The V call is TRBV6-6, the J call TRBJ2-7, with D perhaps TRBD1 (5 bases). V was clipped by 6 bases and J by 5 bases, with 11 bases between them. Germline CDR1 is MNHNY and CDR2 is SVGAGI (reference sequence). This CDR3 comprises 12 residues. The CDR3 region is CASSTGDNEQYF. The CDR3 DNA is TGTGCCAGCAGCACAGGCGATAACGAGCAGTACTTC.

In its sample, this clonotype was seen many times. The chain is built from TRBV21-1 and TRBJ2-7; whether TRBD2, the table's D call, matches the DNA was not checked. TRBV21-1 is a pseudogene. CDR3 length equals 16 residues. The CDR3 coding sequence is TGTGCCAGAATCACCCGGGTATTGGGACTAGCATTGGAGCAGTACTTC. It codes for CARITRVLGLALEQYF.

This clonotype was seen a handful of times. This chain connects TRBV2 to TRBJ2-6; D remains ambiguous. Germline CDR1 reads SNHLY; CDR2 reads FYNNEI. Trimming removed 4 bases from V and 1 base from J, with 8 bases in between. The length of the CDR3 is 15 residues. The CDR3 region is CASSGVESGANVLTF. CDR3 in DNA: TGTGCCAGCAGTGGTGTAGAGTCTGGGGCCAACGTCCTGACTTTC.

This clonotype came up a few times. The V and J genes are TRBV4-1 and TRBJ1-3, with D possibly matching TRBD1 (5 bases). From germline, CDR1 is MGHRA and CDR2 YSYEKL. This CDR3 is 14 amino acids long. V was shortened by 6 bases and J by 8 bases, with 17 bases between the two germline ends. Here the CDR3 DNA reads TGCGCCAGCAGGATTCGGGGGGGGATGGACACCATATATTTT. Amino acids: CASRIRGGMDTIYF.

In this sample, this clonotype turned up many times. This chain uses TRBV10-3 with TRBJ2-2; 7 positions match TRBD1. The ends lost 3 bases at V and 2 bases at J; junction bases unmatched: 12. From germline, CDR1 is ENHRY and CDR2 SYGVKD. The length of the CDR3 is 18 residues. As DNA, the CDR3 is TGTGCCATCAGTGAAACTAAAACAGGGGACATCAACACCGGGGAGCTGTTTTTT. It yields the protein CAISETKTGDINTGELFF.

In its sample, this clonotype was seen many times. The CDR3 sequence is CASSSPDQNPYEQYF. The CDR3 region has the DNA TGCGCCAGCAGCTCCCCCGATCAGAACCCCTACGAGCAGTACTTC. The chain uses TRBV5-1 and TRBJ2-7; D unresolved. The V end lost 3 bases, the J end lost 2 bases, and 15 bases lay between the germline ends. Germline CDR1 and CDR2: SGHRS and YFSETQ. The CDR3 covers 15 residues.

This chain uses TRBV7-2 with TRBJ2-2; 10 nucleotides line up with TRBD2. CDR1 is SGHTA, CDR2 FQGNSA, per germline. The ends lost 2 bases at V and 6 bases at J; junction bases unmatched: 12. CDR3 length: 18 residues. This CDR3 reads CASSLIFLAGVGAGELFF. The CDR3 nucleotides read TGTGCCAGCAGCTTAATATTCCTAGCGGGAGTAGGGGCCGGGGAGCTGTTTTTT.

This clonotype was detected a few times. DNA for the CDR3: TGTGCCAGCAGCTTAGGGCCAAAAGAGACCCAGTACTTC. Protein product: CASSLGPKETQYF. The gene calls are TRBV7-2 and TRBJ2-5, with no clear D. Germline assignment: CDR1 SGHTA and CDR2 FQGNSA. The CDR3 covers 13 residues. V lost 1 base and J 3 bases, leaving 6 bases between the germline ends.

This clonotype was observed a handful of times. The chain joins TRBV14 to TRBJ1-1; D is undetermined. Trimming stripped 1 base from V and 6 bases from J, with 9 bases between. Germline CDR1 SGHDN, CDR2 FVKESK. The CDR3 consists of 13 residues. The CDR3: CASSQVSGSEAFF. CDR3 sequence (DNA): TGTGCCAGCAGCCAAGTTTCCGGATCTGAAGCTTTCTTT.

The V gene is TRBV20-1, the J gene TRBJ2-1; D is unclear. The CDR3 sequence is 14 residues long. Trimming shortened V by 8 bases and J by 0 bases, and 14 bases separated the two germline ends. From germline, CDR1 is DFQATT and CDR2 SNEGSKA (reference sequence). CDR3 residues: CSLKDPSSYNEQFF. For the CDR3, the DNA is TGCAGTCTCAAGGACCCGAGCTCCTACAATGAGCAGTTCTTC.

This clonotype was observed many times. The CDR3 protein is CASRPGLAYEQFF. CDR3 coding DNA: TGTGCCAGCAGACCGGGACTAGCCTATGAGCAGTTCTTC. This rearrangement joins TRBV12-3 or TRBV12-4 to TRBJ2-1; 9 bases are shared with TRBD2. V lost 6 bases to trimming and J lost 8 bases; unmatched junction nucleotides: 5. The CDR3 has 13 amino acids.

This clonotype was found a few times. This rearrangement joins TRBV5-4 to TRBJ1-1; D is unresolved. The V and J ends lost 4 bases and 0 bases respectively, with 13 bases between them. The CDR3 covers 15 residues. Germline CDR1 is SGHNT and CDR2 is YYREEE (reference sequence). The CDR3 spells CASSVAEILNTEAFF. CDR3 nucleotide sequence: TGTGCCAGCAGCGTAGCTGAAATTCTGAACACTGAAGCTTTCTTT.

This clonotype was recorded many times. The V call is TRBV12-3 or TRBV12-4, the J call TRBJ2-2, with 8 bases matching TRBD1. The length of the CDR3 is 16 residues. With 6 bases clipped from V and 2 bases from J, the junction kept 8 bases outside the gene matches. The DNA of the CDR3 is TGTGCCAGCAGAACTAGGACAGGGCTCAACACCGGGGAGCTGTTTTTT. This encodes CASRTRTGLNTGELFF.